The T cell receptor beta chain described here comes from a study of early T cells in non-severe SARS-CoV-2 infection. Study in general: Bulk RNA taken from unsorted whole blood was sequenced, leaving chains unpaired.

CDR1 and CDR2 from the germline V gene are SGHTA and FQGNSA. V trimming: 4 bases; J trimming: 5 bases; junction bases outside the gene matches: 14. This CDR3 contains 17 residues. Each CDR3 protein gets one entry after TCRdb re-called the 5' RACE reads with MiXCR. The sample lists tens of thousands of distinct CDR3 sequences; about 13% were seen once. This clonotype was observed many times. The sequenced material came from whole blood. The rearrangement joins TRBV7-2 to TRBJ2-3, with TRBD2 identical over 8 bases. The origin of this receptor is an adult who was a healthcare worker with PCR-confirmed SARS-CoV-2 infection or an uninfected control (not recorded which). CDR3 nucleotides: TGTGCCAGCAGCTCCTCGTTAGGAGCGGGAGCTGGAGATACGCAGTATTTT. Translating it yields CASSSSLGAGAGDTQYF.